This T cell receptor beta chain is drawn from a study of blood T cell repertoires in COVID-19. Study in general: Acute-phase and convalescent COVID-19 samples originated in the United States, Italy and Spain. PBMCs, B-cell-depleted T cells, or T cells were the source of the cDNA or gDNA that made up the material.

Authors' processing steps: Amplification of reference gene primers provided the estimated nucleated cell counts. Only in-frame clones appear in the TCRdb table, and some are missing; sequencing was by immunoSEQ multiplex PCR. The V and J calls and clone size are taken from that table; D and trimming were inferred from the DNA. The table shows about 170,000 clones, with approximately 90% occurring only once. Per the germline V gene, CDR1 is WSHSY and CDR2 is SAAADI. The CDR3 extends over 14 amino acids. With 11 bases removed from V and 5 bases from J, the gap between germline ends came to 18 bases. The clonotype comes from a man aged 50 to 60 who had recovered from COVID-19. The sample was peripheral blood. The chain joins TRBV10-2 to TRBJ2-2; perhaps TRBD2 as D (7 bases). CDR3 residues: CAAGALAATGELFF. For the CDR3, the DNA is TGCGCCGCGGGGGCCCTAGCGGCTACCGGGGAGCTGTTTTTT.